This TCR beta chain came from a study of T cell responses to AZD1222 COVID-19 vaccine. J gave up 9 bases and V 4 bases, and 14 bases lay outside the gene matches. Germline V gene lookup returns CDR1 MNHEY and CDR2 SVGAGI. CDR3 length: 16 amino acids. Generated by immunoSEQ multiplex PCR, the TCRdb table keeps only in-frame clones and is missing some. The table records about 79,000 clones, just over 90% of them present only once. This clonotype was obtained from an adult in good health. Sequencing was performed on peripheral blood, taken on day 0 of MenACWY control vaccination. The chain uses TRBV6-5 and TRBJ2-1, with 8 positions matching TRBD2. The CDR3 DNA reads TGTGCCAGCAGTTCTTTAGCGGGAATTTCCTTTGCTGAGCAGTTCTTC. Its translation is CASSSLAGISFAEQFF.